This T cell receptor (beta chain) was sequenced during a study of blood T cell repertoires in COVID-19. Study-level background: Sites across the United States, Italy and Spain contributed samples from acute and convalescent COVID-19.

Data came from immunoSEQ multiplex PCR; TCRdb stores just in-frame clones and leaves some out. Found here are approximately 170,000 clones, 90% to 95% of them singletons; the top ten hold about 2%. From germline, CDR1 is LGHDT and CDR2 YNNKEL (reference sequence). The CDR3 length is 15 residues. Trimming at V came to 1 base and at J to 5 bases, leaving 7 bases not matched to a gene. This chain joins TRBV3-1 (or the pseudogene TRBV3-2) and TRBJ1-2; the match to TRBD1 covers 7 bases. This TCR derives from a woman aged 55-69 years with COVID-19, enrolled during active disease. Material: peripheral blood. In DNA form, the CDR3 reads TGTGCCAGCAGCCAAGGTACGGGACAGAGTTATGGCTACACCTTC. Amino acid sequence: CASSQGTGQSYGYTF.